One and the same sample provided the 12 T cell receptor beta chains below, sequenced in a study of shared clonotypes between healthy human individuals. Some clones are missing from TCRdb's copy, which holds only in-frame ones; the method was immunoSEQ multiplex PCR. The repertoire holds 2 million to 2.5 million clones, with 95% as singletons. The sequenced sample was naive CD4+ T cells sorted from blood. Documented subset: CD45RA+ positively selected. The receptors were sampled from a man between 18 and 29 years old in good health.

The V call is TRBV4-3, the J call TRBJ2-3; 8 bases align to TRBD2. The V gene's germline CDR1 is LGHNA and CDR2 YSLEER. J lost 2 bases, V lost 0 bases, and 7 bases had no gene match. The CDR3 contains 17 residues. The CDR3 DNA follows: TGCGCCAGCAGCCAAGAAATAACTAGCGGCCACACAGATACGCAGTATTTT. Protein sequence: CASSQEITSGHTDTQYF.

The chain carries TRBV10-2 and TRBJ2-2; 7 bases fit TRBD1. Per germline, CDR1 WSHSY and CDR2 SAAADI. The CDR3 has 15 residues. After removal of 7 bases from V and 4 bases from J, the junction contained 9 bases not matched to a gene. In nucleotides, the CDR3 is TGCGCCAGCAAAAGTGGACAGGTAGCCACCGGGGAGCTGTTTTTT. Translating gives CASKSGQVATGELFF.

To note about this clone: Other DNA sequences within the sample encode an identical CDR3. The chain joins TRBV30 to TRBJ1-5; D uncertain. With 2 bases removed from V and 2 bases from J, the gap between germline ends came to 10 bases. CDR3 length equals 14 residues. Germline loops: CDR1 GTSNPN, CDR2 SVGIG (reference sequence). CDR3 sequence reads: CAWSLTGGNQPQHF. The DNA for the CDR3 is TGTGCCTGGAGTCTAACTGGGGGCAATCAGCCCCAGCATTTT.

CDR3 sequence: CASSLGNEQYF. The CDR3 nucleotides read TGTGCCAGCAGCTTAGGAAACGAGCAGTACTTC. The rearrangement uses TRBV7-6 and TRBJ2-7; D not certain. Per germline, CDR1 SGHVS and CDR2 FNYEAQ. CDR3 length: 11 amino acids. V dropped 1 base and J dropped 5 bases, with 3 bases sitting between them.

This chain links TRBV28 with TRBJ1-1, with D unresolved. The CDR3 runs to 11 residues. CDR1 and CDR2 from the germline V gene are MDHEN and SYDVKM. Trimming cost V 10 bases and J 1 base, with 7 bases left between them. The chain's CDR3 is CATGPNTEAFF. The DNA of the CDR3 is TGTGCCACAGGACCGAACACTGAAGCTTTCTTT. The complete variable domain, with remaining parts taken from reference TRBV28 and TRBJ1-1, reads DVKVTQSSRYLVKRTGEKVFLECVQDMDHENMFWYRQDPGLGLRLIYFSYDVKMKEKGDIPEGYSVSREKKERFSLILESASTNQTSMYLCATGPNTEAFFGQGTRLTVV.

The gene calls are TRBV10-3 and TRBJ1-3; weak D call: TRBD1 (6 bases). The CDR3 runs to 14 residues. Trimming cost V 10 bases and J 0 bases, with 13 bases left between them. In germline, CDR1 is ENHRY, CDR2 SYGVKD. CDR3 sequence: CATTQGLSGNTIYF. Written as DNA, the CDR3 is TGTGCCACGACACAGGGTCTCTCTGGAAACACCATATATTTT.

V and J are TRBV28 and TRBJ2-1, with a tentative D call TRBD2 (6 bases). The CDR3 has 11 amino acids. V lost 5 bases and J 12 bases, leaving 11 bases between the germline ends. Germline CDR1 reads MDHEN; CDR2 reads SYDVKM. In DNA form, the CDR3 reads TGTGCCAGCAGTGTACCGGGAGTGCAGTTCTTC. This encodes CASSVPGVQFF.

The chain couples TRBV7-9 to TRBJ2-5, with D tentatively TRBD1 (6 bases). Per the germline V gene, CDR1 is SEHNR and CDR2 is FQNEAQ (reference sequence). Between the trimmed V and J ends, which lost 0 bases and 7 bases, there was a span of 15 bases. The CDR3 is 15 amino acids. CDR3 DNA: TGTGCCAGCAGCTTAGCGGGACAAAGGGATGGGACCCAGTACTTC. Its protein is CASSLAGQRDGTQYF.

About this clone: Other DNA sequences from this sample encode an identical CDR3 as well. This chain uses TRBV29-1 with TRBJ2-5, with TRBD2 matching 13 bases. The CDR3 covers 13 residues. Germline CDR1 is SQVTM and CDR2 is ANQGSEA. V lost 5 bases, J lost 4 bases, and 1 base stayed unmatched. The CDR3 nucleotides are TGCAGCGTTAGGACTAGCGGGGGAGAGACCCAGTACTTC. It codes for CSVRTSGGETQYF.

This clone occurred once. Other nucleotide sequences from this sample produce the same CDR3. CDR3 nucleotides: TGCGCCAGCAGCTTGGAGGGAGCCACCGGGGAGCTGTTTTTT. Its translation is CASSLEGATGELFF. V is TRBV5-1 and J is TRBJ2-2; D is perhaps TRBD2 (5 bases). CDR1 SGHRS and CDR2 YFSETQ come from the germline V gene. V lost 0 bases and J lost 4, with 7 bases in between. The CDR3 spans 14 residues.

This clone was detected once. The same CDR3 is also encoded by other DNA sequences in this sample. As DNA, the CDR3 is TGTGCCAGCAGCCGCCGGGGGGCCACAACTAATGAAAAACTGTTTTTT. This gives the protein CASSRRGATTNEKLFF. The genes are TRBV11-2 and TRBJ1-4, with a tentative D call TRBD1 (6 bases). Germline CDR1 is SGHAT and CDR2 is FQNNGV. V lost 5 bases, J lost 0 bases, and 13 bases lay in between. This CDR3 spans 16 amino acids. Based on the CDR3 plus reference TRBV11-2 and TRBJ1-4, the full variable domain is EAGVAQSPRYKIIEKRQSVAFWCNPISGHATLYWYQQILGQGPKLLIQFQNNGVVDDSQLPKDRFSAERLKGVDSTLKIQPAKLEDSAVYLCASSRRGATTNEKLFFGSGTQLSVL.

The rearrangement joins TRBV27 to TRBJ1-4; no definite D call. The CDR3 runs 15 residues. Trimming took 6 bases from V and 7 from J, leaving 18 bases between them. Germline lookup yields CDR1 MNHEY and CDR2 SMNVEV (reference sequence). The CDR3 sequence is CASSQGGKSGEKLFF. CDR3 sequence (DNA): TGTGCCAGCAGCCAAGGAGGGAAGTCGGGTGAAAAACTGTTTTTT.